This T cell receptor (beta chain) stems from a study of long-term antiretroviral therapy in people with HIV (dated by TCRdb to the early 2020s). Regarding the research as a whole: The earliest samples were collected about a decade before the 2015 WHO recommendation for immediate ART, when ART was typically delayed until CD4 counts fell. No cross-contamination during QIAcube processing turned up in test extractions that ran a monoclonal T-cell line alongside 30 or so polyclonal samples. A total of fewer than 250 cryopreserved PBMC samples came from around 30 adults with confirmed HIV infection and were collected serially over a mean of roughly 6 years (range 1-12). Of the 30 participants with HIV, approximately ten were female. Whether ART initiation and durable HIV suppression were associated with changes in peripheral blood TRB repertoire composition and diversity was tested in a retrospective serial study. Beyond this particular receptor, the publication reports: Limited PBMC availability meant only the TCR beta chain was sequenced, without alpha chain pairing. The samples were dated from about 2003 to 2017, and the ART regimens that were used may be less effective than current ART regimens. At every time point, the repertoire was dominated by expanded TRB clones first identified before ART initiation, although this dominance fluctuated and, in many PLHIV, declined after ART. No data were available on ART adherence, viral resistance or therapy changes, limiting inferences about post-ART repertoire changes. Compared with controls, HIV repertoires had narrower CDR3 length ranges, and the network structure pointed to an antigen-experienced repertoire that shifted only slightly toward naive after ART. Because pre-ART samples had limited cell numbers, profiling was done on unsorted PBMC rather than on sorted CD4+ and CD8+ T cells. Starting ART was linked to a significant rise in TRB diversity, yet even with long-term ART the diversity remained significantly lower than in transplant donor controls.

Sequencing of the TRB variable region was done with the immunoSEQ hsTCRB v3.0 assay at survey level resolution. The targeted TRB sequencing depth was roughly 40,000-50,000 T-cell genomes per sample. An Illumina MiSeq with a v3 150-cycle kit was used to sequence the pooled TRB libraries. On the study's bioinformatics: Repertoire analysis was performed in R inside a reproducible Nextflow workflow that covered QC, data transformation and analysis. LymphoSeq2, an R package for exploring AIRR-Seq data, was used to implement custom analyses. A few samples yielding fewer than 5000 total TRB sequences were excluded, leaving 150 to 200 analyzed HIV repertoires. Among the 170 to 200 HIV repertoires that were kept, 59 were collected before ART initiation and about 130 were collected after ART initiation. Repertoires were downsampled to 5000 TRB nucleotide sequences, and summary statistics were averaged over 100 downsampling iterations. TRB sequences were retained for analysis only if CDR3 regions of at least seven amino acids were present. A Shannon entropy-derived clonality score and the Gini coefficient were used to measure diversity. Repertoire networks linked the top 5000 CDR3 amino acid sequences whenever two sequences differed by an edit distance of one. For TRB CDR3 amino acid sequences, antigen specificity groups and MHC restriction were predicted with GLIPH2. CDR3 amino acid sequences were matched against VDJdb and McPAS-TCR to flag known CMV, EBV, HIV or tissue antigen associations. Pre-ART, post-ART and control groups were compared with Wilcoxon signed-rank tests and Holm-Bonferroni correction. This immuneACCESS table, as held by TCRdb, lists in-frame sequences with V and J called but not all clones. Of the missing ones, under half trace to an unresolved V gene in checked studies; the others have no known cause. Clone size and the V and J calls come from that table; the DNA yielded D and trimming. A total of approximately 31,000 clones appear in this sample, roughly 97% of them only once. The top ten hold roughly 2.9% of the sample.

To be included, a participant needed at least one PBMC sample from before ART initiation plus at least two post-ART samples. All participants with HIV were treated in the United States of America. Before DNA extraction, cryopreserved samples containing roughly 0.9-10 million PBMC were thawed and washed. At the time of the earliest PBMC sample, participants with HIV were aged between roughly 20 and 60 years. Each participant contributed PBMC samples from 1-4 timepoints before ART initiation and 2-8 timepoints after ART initiation, with a median of 7 samples. Serial HIV viral load, CD4+ T-cell count, ART history and demographic data were obtained for every participant. Using a Qiagen kit on a QIAcube, genomic DNA was extracted from unsorted PBMC, with samples processed in batches of 12. On this clone: The antigen this receptor binds is unknown. Per-nucleotide qualities are absent, and no much larger clonotype sits a single base away.

Relative to germline, V is missing 3 bases and J is missing 11 bases, with 10 bases of the junction outside any gene match. CDR1 KGHSH and CDR2 LQKENI are derived from the germline V gene. The CDR3 measures 14 amino acids from cysteine to phenylalanine. The sequence is cut down to CDR3 DNA, 42 bases in frame from base 1. This specimen consisted of unsorted PBMCs, obtained 6.9 years after starting antiretroviral therapy. The TCR sequence derives from a man aged 25 to 40 with HIV. The receptor chain draws on TRBV18 and TRBJ1-1, with 9 bases matching TRBD1. The CDR3 here reads CASSPRDREGFAFF. The DNA sequence reads TGTGCCAGCTCACCTCGGGACAGGGAAGGATTTGCTTTCTTT.